The next 29 T cell receptor beta chains were all read from a single sample in a study of shared clonotypes between healthy human individuals. Libraries were prepared by immunoSEQ multiplex PCR; TCRdb keeps only in-frame clonotypes and omits some of them. The table records about 460,000 clones, roughly three quarters of them present only once. The sequencing sample was made of PBMCs. The receptors were gathered from a woman aged 40-49 years in good health. Some clones in this sample may be carry-over from other donors' samples.

This chain uses TRBV6-6 with TRBJ2-1; no reliable D call. Trimming cost V 5 bases and J 3 bases, with 2 bases left between them. The CDR3 runs 11 residues. Germline V gene sequence: CDR1 MNHNY, CDR2 SVGAGI (reference sequence). The CDR3 DNA sequence: TGTGCCAGCAGTAACTACAATGAGCAGTTCTTC. This sequence encodes CASSNYNEQFF.

The chain carries TRBV4-1 and TRBJ2-1; TRBD1 agrees at 7 bases. V trimming: 6 bases; J trimming: 8 bases; junction bases outside the gene matches: 13. The CDR3 has 15 residues. Germline CDR1 is MGHRA and CDR2 is YSYEKL. The CDR3 coding sequence is TGCGCCAGCAGTCTCATTCAGGGACAGTGGGATGAGCAGTTCTTC. Translation: CASSLIQGQWDEQFF.

The V gene is TRBV9, the J gene TRBJ1-2; D might be TRBD1 (5 bases). The CDR3 covers 13 residues. Trimming pared 4 bases from V and 3 bases from J, leaving 10 bases between. The V gene's germline CDR1 is SGDLS and CDR2 YYNGEE. CDR3 region: CASSSGDDYGYTF. DNA for the CDR3: TGTGCCAGCAGCTCGGGGGACGACTATGGCTACACCTTC.

This clone is a singleton in its sample. The rearrangement links TRBV2 to TRBJ1-4; TRBD1 is a possible D gene (5 bases). The CDR3 is 13 residues long. V was clipped by 4 bases and J by 6 bases, with 9 bases between them. The V gene's germline CDR1 is SNHLY and CDR2 FYNNEI. The CDR3 sequence: CASSVGGYEKLFF. The CDR3 nucleotides are TGTGCCAGCAGTGTCGGGGGATATGAAAAACTGTTTTTT.

This clone turned up a few times. The rearrangement uses TRBV30 and TRBJ2-7; the D is unclear. The CDR3 contains 11 residues. Deletions cut 1 base from V and 5 bases from J, with 6 bases between. Germline-derived CDR1 and CDR2 are GTSNPN and SVGIG (reference sequence). The CDR3 spells CAWSARNEQYF. In DNA, the CDR3 is TGTGCCTGGAGTGCCAGAAACGAGCAGTACTTC.

The chain combines TRBV5-4 with TRBJ2-7, with D possibly TRBD2 on 6 matching bases. Trimming left V 3 bases short and J 2 bases short, with 12 bases between. The CDR3 is made up of 14 amino acids. Germline values: CDR1 SGHNT, CDR2 YYREEE (reference sequence). The CDR3 coding sequence is TGTGCCAGCAGCTCGTGGGGGGTAGCCTACGAGCAGTACTTC. Protein sequence: CASSSWGVAYEQYF.

This clone was counted once. V and J are TRBV10-3 and TRBJ2-1; D gene uncertain. Germline CDR1 and CDR2: ENHRY and SYGVKD. Trimming shortened V by 1 base and J by 2 bases, and 9 bases separated the two germline ends. The CDR3 runs to 15 residues. In DNA, the CDR3 is TGTGCCATCAGTGAGTATGCACTTGCCTACAATGAGCAGTTCTTC. Translation: CAISEYALAYNEQFF.

In its sample, this clone was seen a few times. The V and J genes are TRBV5-6 and TRBJ2-5; 7 positions agree with TRBD2. Germline assignment: CDR1 SGHDT and CDR2 YYEEEE. The CDR3 totals 14 residues. With 1 base clipped from V and 7 bases from J, the junction kept 7 bases outside the gene matches. CDR3: CASSLLAGRGTQYF. CDR3 bases: TGTGCCAGCAGCTTGTTAGCGGGTCGAGGGACCCAGTACTTC.

This chain joins TRBV2 and TRBJ1-5; D not resolved. The CDR3 loop spans 14 amino acids. V lost 6 bases, J lost 1 base, and 10 bases lay in between. The V gene's germline CDR1 is SNHLY and CDR2 FYNNEI. This chain's CDR3 is CASSPTSSNQPQHF. CDR3 sequence (DNA): TGTGCCAGCAGCCCCACCTCAAGCAATCAGCCCCAGCATTTT.

V is TRBV14 and J is TRBJ1-4; perhaps TRBD1 as D (6 bases). Germline-derived CDR1 and CDR2 are SGHDN and FVKESK. V was cut by 4 bases and J by 3 bases, with 6 bases left in between. This CDR3 region has 13 residues. CDR3 DNA: TGTGCCAGCAGCCGACAGGCTAATGAAAAACTGTTTTTT. Translating it yields CASSRQANEKLFF. Using reference TRBV14 and TRBJ1-4 for the parts outside the CDR3, the full variable domain is EAGVTQFPSHSVIEKGQTVTLRCDPISGHDNLYWYRRVMGKEIKFLLHFVKESKQDESGMPNNRFLAERTGGTYSTLKVQPAELEDSGVYFCASSRQANEKLFFGSGTQLSVL.

V usage is TRBV19 and J usage is TRBJ1-1; D remains unclear. Trimming pared 8 bases from V and 0 bases from J, leaving 13 bases between. The CDR3 has 14 amino acids. CDR1 LNHDA and CDR2 SQIVND come from the germline V gene (reference sequence). This CDR3 reads CASLLVLMNTEAFF. The CDR3 DNA reads as TGTGCCAGTCTGCTCGTACTCATGAACACTGAAGCTTTCTTT.

With respect to this clone: A far larger clone is only one base removed, so a read error is likely. The same CDR3 also results from other DNA sequences found in this sample. The rearrangement links TRBV30 to TRBJ2-7, with D possibly being TRBD1 (5 bases). The V end lost 5 bases, the J end lost 2 bases, and 16 bases lay between the germline ends. In germline, CDR1 is GTSNPN, CDR2 SVGIG (reference sequence). The CDR3 sequence is 14 residues long. For the CDR3, the DNA is TGTGCCTGGTCCCCGAGGACACCCACCTACGAGCAGTACTTC. Translated, it gives CAWSPRTPTYEQYF.

This clone was observed a handful of times. The J gene is TRBJ2-3, the V gene TRBV28, with a tentative D call TRBD2 (6 bases). The germline V gene has CDR1 MDHEN and CDR2 SYDVKM. The CDR3 covers 15 residues. With 6 bases removed from V and 4 bases from J, the gap between germline ends came to 17 bases. The CDR3: CASRGGAGRPDTQYF. CDR3 DNA sequence: TGTGCCAGCAGGGGTGGGGCGGGGAGGCCAGATACGCAGTATTTT.

Note on this clone: A far larger clone differs by one base, so this is likely a read error. The sample carries other DNA sequences with the same CDR3. This chain links TRBV2 with TRBJ1-5; 8 positions agree with TRBD1. The J segment lost 7 bases and the V segment lost 9 bases, leaving 8 bases of the junction unmatched. Germline V gene sequence: CDR1 SNHLY, CDR2 FYNNEI. This CDR3 has 13 residues. This chain's CDR3 is CASSGQGGQPQHF. The CDR3 nucleotides read TGTGCCAGTAGCGGACAGGGCGGCCAGCCCCAGCATTTT.

In the case of this clone: This specimen includes other DNA sequences encoding the same CDR3. The V and J genes are TRBV4-3 and TRBJ2-2; 7 nucleotides agree with TRBD2. The germline V gene has CDR1 LGHNA and CDR2 YSLEER. After removal of 1 base from V and 0 bases from J, the junction contained 2 bases not matched to a gene. The CDR3 sequence is 16 residues long. The CDR3 region is CASSQGSGTNTGELFF. CDR3 DNA: TGCGCCAGCAGCCAAGGAAGCGGGACGAACACCGGGGAGCTGTTTTTT.

The chain employs TRBV5-1 and TRBJ2-3; D possibly corresponds to TRBD2 (5 bases). There are 16 residues in the CDR3. Germline V gene lookup returns CDR1 SGHRS and CDR2 YFSETQ. The V end lost 0 bases, the J end lost 1 base, and 12 bases lay between the germline ends. CDR3 nucleotides: TGCGCCAGCAGCTTGGCGGGGTTTCGGGGCACAGATACGCAGTATTTT. Its translation: CASSLAGFRGTDTQYF.

The chain couples TRBV18 to TRBJ2-7, with 8 positions matching TRBD1. The junction had 4 bases not matched to a gene; V was cut back by 2 bases and J by 4 bases. CDR3 length equals 14 residues. Germline CDR1 reads KGHSH; CDR2 reads LQKENI. This chain's CDR3 is CASSPGRGPYEQYF. The CDR3 coding sequence is TGTGCCAGCTCACCAGGCAGGGGGCCTTACGAGCAGTACTTC.

The chain recombines TRBV10-3 with TRBJ1-2, with 9 bases lining up with TRBD1. V shed 0 bases, J shed 4 bases, and the junction held 3 bases outside the gene matches. The CDR3 spans 15 residues. CDR1 and CDR2 (germline): ENHRY, SYGVKD. CDR3 amino acids: CAISESRDRVYGYTF. The CDR3 bases are TGTGCCATCAGTGAGTCGAGGGACAGGGTCTATGGCTACACCTTC.

As for this clone: Given a far larger clone just one base away, this is likely a sequencing read error. This CDR3 is also generated by other DNA sequences in the sample. V usage is TRBV30 and J usage is TRBJ2-6, with 7 bases lining up with TRBD1. The CDR3 has 15 amino acids. V lost 8 bases to trimming and J lost 0 bases; unmatched junction nucleotides: 7. CDR1 and CDR2 (germline): GTSNPN, SVGIG (reference sequence). CDR3 sequence: CARGTDLSGANVLTF. In nucleotides, the CDR3 is TGTGCCCGAGGGACAGACCTCTCTGGGGCCAACGTCCTGACTTTC.

This clone has a handful of counts. The chain is built from TRBV6-6 and TRBJ2-5; D is possibly TRBD2 (7 bases). Germline CDR1 reads MNHNY; CDR2 reads SVGAGI (reference sequence). This CDR3 is 14 amino acids long. The germline V and J ends were trimmed by 2 bases and 1 base, with 8 bases remaining between them. The CDR3 DNA sequence: TGTGCCAGCAGTTACCGGGGGGCCCAAGAGACCCAGTACTTC. Translation: CASSYRGAQETQYF.

The chain combines TRBV19 with TRBJ2-3; TRBD2 might be the D (6 bases). Germline CDR1 reads LNHDA; CDR2 reads SQIVND (reference sequence). V lost 6 bases and J 1 base, leaving 11 bases between the germline ends. This CDR3 comprises 14 residues. CDR3 region: CASREGGGTDTQYF. CDR3 DNA sequence: TGTGCCAGTAGAGAAGGAGGGGGCACAGATACGCAGTATTTT.

The count of this clone is one. This chain joins TRBV7-9 and TRBJ2-5; 8 positions agree with TRBD2. The germline CDR1 and CDR2 sequences are SEHNR and FQNEAQ (reference sequence). J lost 6 bases, V lost 5 bases, and 8 bases had no gene match. The CDR3 length is 14 residues. The chain's CDR3 is CASSPERGGKTQYF. The CDR3 region has the DNA TGTGCCAGCAGCCCCGAACGCGGGGGGAAGACCCAGTACTTC.

This chain links TRBV5-1 with TRBJ2-7; TRBD1 or TRBD2 may be the D gene (5 bases each). Trimming took 3 bases from V and 0 from J, leaving 13 bases between them. CDR1 SGHRS and CDR2 YFSETQ come from the germline V gene. The CDR3 is made up of 15 amino acids. CDR3 sequence reads: CASSSGTGISYEQYF. In DNA form, the CDR3 reads TGCGCCAGCAGCTCCGGGACGGGGATCTCCTACGAGCAGTACTTC.

Comments on this clone: This probably arose from a read error, given a far larger clone one base away. The chain uses TRBV29-1 and TRBJ1-1, with a tentative D call TRBD1 (5 bases). The CDR3 extends over 13 amino acids. The germline V gene encodes CDR1 SQVTM and CDR2 ANQGSEA. Trimming took off 5 bases at V and 0 bases at J, with 10 bases between the two ends. The CDR3 nucleotides are TGCAGCGTTAGCAGGGACGTGAACACTGAAGCTTTCTTT. Its translation is CSVSRDVNTEAFF.

The CDR3 region is CASNLAGGPPSSYNEQFF. CDR3 nucleotide sequence: TGTGCCAGCAACTTAGCGGGAGGGCCCCCCAGCTCCTACAATGAGCAGTTCTTC. The chain uses TRBV9 and TRBJ2-1, with 11 bases aligning to TRBD2. J was trimmed by 0 bases and V by 6 bases; bases with no gene match: 11. The germline V gene encodes CDR1 SGDLS and CDR2 YYNGEE. CDR3 length: 18 residues.

The V and J genes are TRBV6-6 and TRBJ2-7, with 7 nucleotides matching TRBD1. The CDR3 covers 14 residues. The junction had 7 bases not matched to a gene; V was cut back by 5 bases and J by 3 bases. Germline CDR1 and CDR2: MNHNY and SVGAGI (reference sequence). CDR3 DNA: TGTGCCAGCAGTCCCCGGACAGGCCTCTACGAGCAGTACTTC. Protein: CASSPRTGLYEQYF.

The chain employs TRBV29-1 and TRBJ1-2; 7 bases match TRBD1. V lost 0 bases and J lost 4; bases outside the gene matches: 11. CDR3 length: 16 amino acids. Germline assignment: CDR1 SQVTM and CDR2 ANQGSEA. The CDR3: CSVEDLKGARGYGYTF. The CDR3 bases are TGCAGCGTTGAAGATCTTAAGGGGGCGCGGGGCTATGGCTACACCTTC.

This chain links TRBV2 with TRBJ1-4; 9 bases align to TRBD1. Germline CDR1 reads SNHLY; CDR2 reads FYNNEI. J was trimmed by 8 bases and V by 7 bases; bases with no gene match: 5. The CDR3 is 13 amino acids. CDR3 bases: TGTGCCAGCACTAGGGACAGGGACGAAAAACTGTTTTTT. This codes for CASTRDRDEKLFF.

This chain links TRBV10-3 with TRBJ1-2, with D unresolved. Trimming stripped 8 bases from V and 4 bases from J, with 14 bases between. This CDR3 region has 13 residues. The V gene's germline CDR1 is ENHRY and CDR2 SYGVKD. The CDR3 region has the DNA TGTGCCATCGGGATGGGGAATGGCTATGGCTACACCTTC. Translation: CAIGMGNGYGYTF.